Listed below are T cell receptor beta chains from one sample, sequenced in a study of T cell clonotyping in hematopoietic cell transplantation. Sequencing was performed with immunoSEQ multiplex PCR; in TCRdb, only in-frame clones are kept and a portion is missing. The sample lists 11,000 to 15,000 clones; around 62% were seen once. Material for sequencing was PBMCs. Every receptor here comes from a human donor who either received an allogeneic hematopoietic cell transplant for a myeloid malignancy or was a related donor (not recorded which). Some clones in this sample may be carry-over from other donors' samples. The CDR3 runs from the conserved cysteine through the conserved F or W. D genes are given only for firm matches. Clone sizes are given selectively: once, few, many, or a class where the clone is expanded.

J: TRBJ2-7
D: .
V: TRBV2
size: .
CDR3: CASGGAGETYEQYF
DNA: TGTGCCAGCGGAGGGGCAGGGGAAACCTACGAGCAGTACTTC

J: TRBJ2-3
D: TRBD2
V: TRBV4-2
size: .
CDR3: CASSQTQLATDTQYF
DNA: TGTGCCAGCAGCCAGACCCAACTAGCGACAGATACGCAGTATTTT

J: TRBJ2-7
D: TRBD2
V: TRBV6-1
size: few
CDR3: CASNLRTSGYEQYF
DNA: TGTGCCAGCAACCTGCGGACTAGCGGCTACGAGCAGTACTTC

J: TRBJ1-6
D: TRBD1
V: TRBV5-6
size: .
CDR3: CASSLGTGSGSPLHF
DNA: TGTGCCAGCAGCTTAGGGACAGGGTCGGGTTCACCCCTCCACTTT

J: TRBJ2-1
D: TRBD1
V: TRBV25-1
size: few
CDR3: CASSETGGAYNEQFF
DNA: TGTGCCAGCAGTGAGACAGGGGGCGCCTACAATGAGCAGTTCTTC

J: TRBJ2-5
D: .
V: TRBV28
size: .
CDR3: CASSSGAGQERQETQYF
DNA: TGTGCCAGCAGCTCGGGAGCAGGGCAAGAGCGTCAAGAGACCCAGTACTTC

J: TRBJ2-7
D: .
V: TRBV28
size: .
CDR3: CASSQPYEQYF
DNA: TGTGCCAGCAGCCAACCCTACGAGCAGTACTTC

J: TRBJ2-2
D: .
V: TRBV4-1
size: .
CDR3: CASSQVNSGELFF
DNA: TGCGCCAGCAGCCAAGTCAACAGCGGGGAGCTGTTTTTT

J: TRBJ2-5
D: .
V: TRBV7-2
size: few
CDR3: CASSFMVADEETQYF
DNA: TGTGCCAGCAGCTTTATGGTAGCCGACGAAGAGACCCAGTACTTC

J: TRBJ1-2
D: TRBD1
V: TRBV30
size: few
CDR3: CAWSRDRGHPGYTF
DNA: TGTGCCTGGAGCCGGGACAGGGGACATCCTGGCTACACCTTC

J: TRBJ2-5
D: TRBD1
V: TRBV6-5
size: few
CDR3: CASSSRTGDQYF
DNA: TGTGCCAGCAGTTCCCGAACAGGGGACCAGTACTTC

J: TRBJ1-3
D: TRBD1
V: TRBV30
size: .
CDR3: CAWSRDRSGNTIYF
DNA: TGTGCCTGGAGTAGGGACAGATCTGGAAACACCATATATTTT

J: TRBJ2-5
D: TRBD2
V: TRBV25-1
size: .
CDR3: CASTPGTGGQETQYF
DNA: TGTGCCAGCACCCCTGGGACGGGAGGGCAAGAGACCCAGTACTTC

J: TRBJ1-1
D: TRBD1
V: TRBV30
size: .
CDR3: CAWSVSGTGQGFF
DNA: TGTGCCTGGAGTGTTTCCGGGACAGGCCAAGGATTCTTT

J: TRBJ1-2
D: .
V: TRBV11-2
size: .
CDR3: CASSLERHYGYTF
DNA: TGTGCCAGCAGCTTAGAACGGCACTATGGCTACACCTTC

J: TRBJ2-2
D: .
V: TRBV25-1
size: .
CDR3: CASSKGEAGELFF
DNA: TGTGCCAGCAGTAAGGGGGAGGCCGGGGAGCTGTTTTTT

J: TRBJ2-4
D: .
V: TRBV28
size: .
CDR3: CASSGMVQNIQYF
DNA: TGTGCCAGCAGTGGCATGGTCCAAAACATTCAGTACTTC

J: TRBJ2-7
D: .
V: TRBV29-1
size: .
CDR3: CSVGVGTLYEQYF
DNA: TGCAGCGTTGGTGTTGGGACACTCTACGAGCAGTACTTC

J: TRBJ2-7
D: TRBD1
V: TRBV5-8
size: .
CDR3: CASSLGGQGFYEQYF
DNA: TGTGCCAGCAGCTTGGGGGGACAGGGATTCTACGAGCAGTACTTC

J: TRBJ1-1
D: TRBD1
V: TRBV30
size: .
CDR3: CASDRAQSEAFF
DNA: TGTGCCTCCGACAGGGCCCAAAGTGAAGCTTTCTTT

J: TRBJ2-5
D: .
V: TRBV11-2
size: .
CDR3: CASSPQETQYF
DNA: TGTGCCAGCAGCCCACAAGAGACCCAGTACTTC

J: TRBJ1-2
D: TRBD1
V: TRBV6-5
size: .
CDR3: CASSRGQVNYGYTF
DNA: TGTGCCAGCAGTCGGGGACAGGTTAACTATGGCTACACCTTC